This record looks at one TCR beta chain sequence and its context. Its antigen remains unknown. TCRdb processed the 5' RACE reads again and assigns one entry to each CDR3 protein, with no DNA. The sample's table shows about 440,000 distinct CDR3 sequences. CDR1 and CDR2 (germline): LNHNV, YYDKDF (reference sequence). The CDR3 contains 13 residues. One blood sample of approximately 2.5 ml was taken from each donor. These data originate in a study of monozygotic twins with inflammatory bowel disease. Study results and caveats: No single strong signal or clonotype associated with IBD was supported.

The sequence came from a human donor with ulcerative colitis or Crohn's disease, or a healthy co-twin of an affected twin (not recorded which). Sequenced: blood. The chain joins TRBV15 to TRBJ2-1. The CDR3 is CATSRAFSTWQFF.